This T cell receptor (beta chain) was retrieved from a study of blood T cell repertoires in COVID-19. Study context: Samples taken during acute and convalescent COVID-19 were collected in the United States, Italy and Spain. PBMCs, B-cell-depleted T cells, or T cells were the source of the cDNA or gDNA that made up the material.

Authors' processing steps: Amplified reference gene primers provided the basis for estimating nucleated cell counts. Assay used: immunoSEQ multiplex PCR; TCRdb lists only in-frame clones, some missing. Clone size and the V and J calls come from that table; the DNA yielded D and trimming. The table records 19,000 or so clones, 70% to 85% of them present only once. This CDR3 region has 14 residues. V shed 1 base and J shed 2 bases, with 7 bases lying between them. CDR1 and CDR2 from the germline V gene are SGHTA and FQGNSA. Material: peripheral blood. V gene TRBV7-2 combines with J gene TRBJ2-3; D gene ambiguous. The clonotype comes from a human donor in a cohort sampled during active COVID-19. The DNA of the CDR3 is TGTGCCAGCAGCTTAGGGGCTGCCACAGATACGCAGTATTTT. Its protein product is CASSLGAATDTQYF. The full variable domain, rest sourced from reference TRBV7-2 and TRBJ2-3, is GAGVSQSPSNKVTEKGKDVELRCDPISGHTALYWYRQSLGQGLEFLIYFQGNSAPDKSGLPSDRFSAERTGGSVSTLTIQRTQQEDSAVYLCASSLGAATDTQYFGPGTRLTVL.